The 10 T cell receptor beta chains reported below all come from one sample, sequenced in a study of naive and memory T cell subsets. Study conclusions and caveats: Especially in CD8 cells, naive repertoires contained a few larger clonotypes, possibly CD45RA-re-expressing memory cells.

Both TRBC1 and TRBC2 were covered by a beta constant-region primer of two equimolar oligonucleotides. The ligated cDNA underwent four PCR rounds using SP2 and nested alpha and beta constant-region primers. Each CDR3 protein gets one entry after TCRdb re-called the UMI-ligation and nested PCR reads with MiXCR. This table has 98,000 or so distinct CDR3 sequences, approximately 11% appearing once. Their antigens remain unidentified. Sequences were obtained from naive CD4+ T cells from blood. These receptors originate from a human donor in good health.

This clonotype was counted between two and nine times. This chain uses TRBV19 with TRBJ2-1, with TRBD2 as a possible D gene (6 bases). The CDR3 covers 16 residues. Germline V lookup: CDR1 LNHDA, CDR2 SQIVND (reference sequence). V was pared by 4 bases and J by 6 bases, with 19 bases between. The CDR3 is CASSSLATQPLNEQFF. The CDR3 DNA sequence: TGTGCCAGTAGTAGCCTAGCGACACAACCCCTCAATGAGCAGTTCTTC.

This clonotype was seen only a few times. The chain's CDR3 is CASSINQMAAGYSYNEQFF. The CDR3 coding sequence is TGTGCCAGTAGTATCAATCAGATGGCGGCGGGGTACTCCTACAATGAGCAGTTCTTC. The chain uses TRBV19 and TRBJ2-1; a weak D match, TRBD2 (6 bases). CDR3 size: 19 residues. From germline, CDR1 is LNHDA and CDR2 SQIVND (reference sequence). The V end was cut by 3 bases, the J end by 0 bases, with 21 bases between.

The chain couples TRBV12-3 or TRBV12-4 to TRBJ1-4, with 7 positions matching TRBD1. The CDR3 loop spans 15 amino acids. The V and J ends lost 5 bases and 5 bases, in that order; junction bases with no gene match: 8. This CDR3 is CASSPRTGQNEKLFF. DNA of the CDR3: TGTGCCAGCAGTCCGAGGACAGGACAGAATGAAAAACTGTTTTTT.

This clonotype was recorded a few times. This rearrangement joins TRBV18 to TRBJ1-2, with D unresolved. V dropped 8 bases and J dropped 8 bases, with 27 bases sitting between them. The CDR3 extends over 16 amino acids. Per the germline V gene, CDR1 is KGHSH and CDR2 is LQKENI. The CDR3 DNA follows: TGTGCCAGCAGCGCAAAAGGCCACAACGAACTGGAAGGCTACACCTTC. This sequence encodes CASSAKGHNELEGYTF.

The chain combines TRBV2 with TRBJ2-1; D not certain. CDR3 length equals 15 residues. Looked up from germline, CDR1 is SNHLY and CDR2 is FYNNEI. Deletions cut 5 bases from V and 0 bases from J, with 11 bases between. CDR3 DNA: TGTGCCAGCAGTTTTCAATCGAGCTCCTACAATGAGCAGTTCTTC. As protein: CASSFQSSSYNEQFF.

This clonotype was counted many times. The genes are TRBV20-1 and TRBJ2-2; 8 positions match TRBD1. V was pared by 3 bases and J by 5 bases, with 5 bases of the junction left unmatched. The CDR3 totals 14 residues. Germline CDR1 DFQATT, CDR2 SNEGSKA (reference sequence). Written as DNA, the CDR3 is TGCAGTGCTAGGTGGCAGGGGGCGACCGGGGAGCTGTTTTTT. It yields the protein CSARWQGATGELFF.

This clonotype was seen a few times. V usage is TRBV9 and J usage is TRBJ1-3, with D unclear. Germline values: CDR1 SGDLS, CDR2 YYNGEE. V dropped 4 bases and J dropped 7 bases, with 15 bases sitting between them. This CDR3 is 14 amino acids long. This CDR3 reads CASSPERPPNTIYF. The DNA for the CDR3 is TGTGCCAGCAGCCCCGAGAGACCTCCGAACACCATATATTTT.

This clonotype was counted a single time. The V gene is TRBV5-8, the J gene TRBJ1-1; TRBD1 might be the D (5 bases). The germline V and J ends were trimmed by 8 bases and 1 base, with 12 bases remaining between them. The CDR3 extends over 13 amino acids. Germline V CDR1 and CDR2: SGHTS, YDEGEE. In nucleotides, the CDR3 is TGTGCCAGTCAGAACAGGAAGAACACTGAAGCTTTCTTT. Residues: CASQNRKNTEAFF.

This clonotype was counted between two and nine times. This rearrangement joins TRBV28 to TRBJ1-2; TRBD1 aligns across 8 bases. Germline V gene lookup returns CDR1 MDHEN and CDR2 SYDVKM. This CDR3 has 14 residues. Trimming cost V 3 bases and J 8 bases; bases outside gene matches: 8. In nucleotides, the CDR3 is TGTGCCAGCAGTTTGGGAGACAGGGGTAACGGCTACACCTTC. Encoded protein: CASSLGDRGNGYTF.

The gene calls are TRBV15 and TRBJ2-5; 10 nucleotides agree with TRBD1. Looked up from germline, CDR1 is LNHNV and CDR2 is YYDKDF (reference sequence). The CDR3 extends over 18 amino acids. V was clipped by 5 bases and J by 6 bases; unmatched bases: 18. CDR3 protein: CATSLHGQGGAYRKTQYF. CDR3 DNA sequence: TGTGCCACCAGCCTCCACGGACAGGGGGGAGCGTATAGGAAGACCCAGTACTTC.